The 11 T cell receptor beta chains reported below all come from one sample, sequenced in a study of shared T cell receptors in the human thymus. Generated by immunoSEQ multiplex PCR, the TCRdb table keeps only in-frame clones and is missing some. The table lists some 700,000 clones, around 89% of them singletons. This same sample was also taken into another study, of human thymus T cells.

Input material: thymocytes. All receptors come from a boy under two years old with a congenital heart defect.

The count of this clone is one. The V call is TRBV2, the J call TRBJ2-1; 10 bases align to TRBD2. V was pared by 9 bases and J by 5 bases, with 10 bases of the junction left unmatched. CDR1 is SNHLY, CDR2 FYNNEI, per germline. This CDR3 spans 15 amino acids. This CDR3 reads CASPITSGVHNEQFF. The CDR3 nucleotides read TGTGCCAGTCCTATCACTAGCGGGGTTCACAATGAGCAGTTCTTC.

This sequence joins TRBV2 and TRBJ2-7, with 7 nucleotides matching TRBD2. The germline V gene encodes CDR1 SNHLY and CDR2 FYNNEI. J was trimmed by 5 bases and V by 6 bases; bases with no gene match: 10. This CDR3 comprises 14 residues. The CDR3 sequence is CASRYPGRSHEQYF. The CDR3, as DNA: TGTGCCAGCAGGTATCCCGGGAGGAGCCACGAGCAGTACTTC.

The genes are TRBV30 and TRBJ2-7; 10 bases line up with TRBD1. V gave up 5 bases and J gave up 0 bases; unmatched junction bases: 4. The germline CDR1 and CDR2 sequences are GTSNPN and SVGIG (reference sequence). The CDR3 length is 14 residues. This CDR3 is CAWLGDRGSYEQYF. CDR3 nucleotide sequence: TGTGCCTGGTTGGGGGACAGGGGCTCCTACGAGCAGTACTTC.

This chain connects TRBV6-1 to TRBJ2-1, with TRBD2 identical over 7 bases. V shed 3 bases and J 4 bases; nucleotides not matched to a gene: 9. From germline, CDR1 is MNHNS and CDR2 SASEGT. The CDR3 has 16 amino acids. Here the CDR3 reads CASSDGGDYGYNEQFF. The CDR3 DNA follows: TGTGCCAGCAGTGATGGGGGGGACTACGGATACAATGAGCAGTTCTTC.

The chain joins TRBV19 to TRBJ2-7, with 7 bases aligning to TRBD1. CDR3 length equals 15 residues. J gave up 0 bases and V 5 bases, and 7 bases lay outside the gene matches. CDR1 and CDR2 from the germline V gene are LNHDA and SQIVND (reference sequence). CDR3 sequence (DNA): TGTGCCAGTAGTCCAACCGGGACAGTCTCCTACGAGCAGTACTTC. As protein: CASSPTGTVSYEQYF.

The chain couples TRBV15 to TRBJ1-1, with TRBD1 as a possible D gene (5 bases). Germline assignment: CDR1 LNHNV and CDR2 YYDKDF (reference sequence). The V end was cut by 5 bases, the J end by 9 bases, with 16 bases between. The CDR3 spans 13 residues. The CDR3 DNA is TGTGCCACCAGCTCTCCGGGCAAGGGGAAAGCTTTCTTT. This translates into CATSSPGKGKAFF.

The genes are TRBV9 and TRBJ2-2; a weak D match, TRBD1 (5 bases). Trimming stripped 5 bases from V and 5 bases from J, with 16 bases between. CDR1 is SGDLS and CDR2 is YYNGEE in the germline V gene. This CDR3 is built from 15 residues. The CDR3 loop is CASSPGHPMTGELFF. The CDR3 nucleotides are TGTGCCAGCAGTCCTGGACATCCCATGACCGGGGAGCTGTTTTTT.

The chain links TRBV7-6 to TRBJ2-3, with 8 bases fitting TRBD2. After removal of 5 bases from V and 2 bases from J, the junction contained 6 bases not matched to a gene. The CDR3 loop spans 15 amino acids. Germline loops: CDR1 SGHVS, CDR2 FNYEAQ. The CDR3 loop reads CASSLSGSDTDTQYF. The CDR3 DNA sequence: TGTGCCAGCAGCCTCAGCGGGAGCGACACAGATACGCAGTATTTT. The variable domain in full, completed from reference TRBV7-6 and TRBJ2-3, reads GAGVSQSPRYKVTKRGQDVALRCDPISGHVSLYWYRQALGQGPEFLTYFNYEAQQDKSGLPNDRFSAERPEGSISTLTIQRTEQRDSAMYRCASSLSGSDTDTQYFGPGTRLTVL.

The chain has TRBV4-1 and TRBJ2-7, with 9 bases identical to TRBD2. The length of the CDR3 is 17 residues. From germline, CDR1 is MGHRA and CDR2 YSYEKL. V gave up 3 bases and J gave up 0 bases; unmatched junction bases: 9. CDR3 nucleotides: TGCGCCAGCAGCCAGGCCTTACTAGCGGGCCTCTCCTACGAGCAGTACTTC. Translated: CASSQALLAGLSYEQYF.

J is TRBJ1-3 and V is TRBV19, with 7 bases matching TRBD1. V trimming: 7 bases; J trimming: 0 bases; junction bases outside the gene matches: 15. The germline gives CDR1 LNHDA, CDR2 SQIVND (reference sequence). This CDR3 is 18 amino acids long. CDR3 amino acids: CASTPYPGQASSGNTIYF. The CDR3 DNA follows: TGTGCCAGTACCCCCTACCCCGGACAGGCGAGCTCTGGAAACACCATATATTTT.

The genes are TRBV7-2 and TRBJ1-4; 11 positions match TRBD1. The J segment lost 8 bases and the V segment lost 3 bases, leaving 8 bases of the junction unmatched. The CDR3 covers 16 residues. CDR1 is SGHTA and CDR2 is FQGNSA in the germline V gene. CDR3 sequence reads: CASSFRDRGGKEKLFF. DNA for the CDR3: TGTGCCAGCAGCTTCCGGGACAGGGGGGGGAAGGAAAAACTGTTTTTT.